These 26 T cell receptor beta chains were all obtained from the same sample, sequenced in a study of cytomegalovirus exposure and HLA in healthy donors. The PCR was carried out with 60 Vbeta primers and 13 Jbeta primers. Libraries were prepared by immunoSEQ multiplex PCR; TCRdb keeps only in-frame clonotypes and omits some of them. The repertoire holds approximately 80,000 clones, with around 66% as singletons. Sequenced input: PBMCs. Source of these receptors: a woman in her 40s in good health and CMV-seropositive.

The V and J genes are TRBV9 and TRBJ2-2; D is undetermined. V shed 4 bases and J shed 6 bases, with 7 bases lying between them. The CDR3 loop spans 12 amino acids. Germline V gene lookup returns CDR1 SGDLS and CDR2 YYNGEE. The CDR3 DNA reads TGTGCCAGCAGCTCCCTTCCCGGGGAGCTGTTTTTT. It translates to CASSSLPGELFF.

The V and J genes are TRBV30 and TRBJ1-5; D gene unclear. CDR1 GTSNPN and CDR2 SVGIG come from the germline V gene (reference sequence). The CDR3 length is 13 residues. With 1 base removed from V and 7 bases from J, the gap between germline ends came to 11 bases. The CDR3 DNA reads as TGTGCCTGGAGTGCTGAGGGCCAGCAGCCCCAGCATTTT. Translating it yields CAWSAEGQQPQHF.

This chain joins TRBV7-2 and TRBJ2-1; 11 nucleotides line up with TRBD1. CDR1 and CDR2 (germline): SGHTA, FQGNSA. V lost 5 bases and J lost 1; bases outside the gene matches: 1. This CDR3 is built from 15 residues. CDR3 protein: CASSRDRGSYNEQFF. The CDR3, as DNA: TGTGCCAGCAGCCGGGACAGGGGGTCCTACAATGAGCAGTTCTTC.

This chain joins TRBV18 and TRBJ2-5; 14 positions agree with TRBD2. V dropped 1 base and J dropped 2; count of bases not matched to a gene: 3. The CDR3 consists of 17 residues. Germline values: CDR1 KGHSH, CDR2 LQKENI. The DNA for the CDR3 is TGTGCCAGCTCACCACGACTAGCGGGAGGGCCTCAAGAGACCCAGTACTTC. Protein: CASSPRLAGGPQETQYF.

V and J are TRBV20-1 and TRBJ1-2; D is unclear. CDR1 and CDR2 (germline): DFQATT, SNEGSKA (reference sequence). V was clipped by 1 base and J by 4 bases, with 4 bases between them. CDR3 length equals 11 residues. The CDR3 reads CSARALYGYTF. Written as DNA, the CDR3 is TGCAGTGCTAGAGCCCTCTATGGCTACACCTTC.

DNA of the CDR3: TGTGCCAGTACGACCCCAGGGGGCGACTGGGGGGAGCTGTTTTTT. It is translated as CASTTPGGDWGELFF. The V call is TRBV6-1, the J call TRBJ2-2, with 8 bases that match TRBD1. In germline, CDR1 is MNHNS, CDR2 SASEGT. V shed 9 bases, J shed 8 bases, and the junction held 14 bases outside the gene matches. This CDR3 region has 15 residues.

In this sample, this clone turned up a few times. The gene calls are TRBV6-1 and TRBJ2-5; D gene ambiguous. This CDR3 has 12 amino acids. V was pared by 2 bases and J by 4 bases, with 5 bases between. Germline V gene sequence: CDR1 MNHNS, CDR2 SASEGT. CDR3 sequence reads: CASSELRETQYF. CDR3 nucleotide sequence: TGTGCCAGCAGTGAACTCCGAGAGACCCAGTACTTC.

The V call is TRBV11-2, the J call TRBJ2-2; TRBD2 agrees at 7 bases. Germline V gives CDR1 SGHAT, CDR2 FQNNGV. The length of the CDR3 is 16 residues. The J segment lost 3 bases and the V segment lost 1 base, leaving 5 bases of the junction unmatched. CDR3 protein: CASSLVNAGDTGELFF. For the CDR3, the DNA is TGTGCCAGCAGCTTAGTTAACGCGGGAGACACCGGGGAGCTGTTTTTT. The variable domain in full, with the rest retrieved from reference TRBV11-2 and TRBJ2-2, is EAGVAQSPRYKIIEKRQSVAFWCNPISGHATLYWYQQILGQGPKLLIQFQNNGVVDDSQLPKDRFSAERLKGVDSTLKIQPAKLEDSAVYLCASSLVNAGDTGELFFGEGSRLTVL.

The rearrangement uses TRBV5-1 and TRBJ2-1; 11 bases are shared with TRBD2. With V trimmed by 4 bases and J by 3 bases, 3 bases remained unmatched. The CDR3 loop spans 15 amino acids. CDR1 is SGHRS and CDR2 is YFSETQ in the germline V gene. The CDR3 protein is CASSITSGSYNEQFF. As DNA, the CDR3 is TGCGCCAGCAGCATAACTAGCGGGAGCTACAATGAGCAGTTCTTC.

The rearrangement links TRBV28 to TRBJ2-7, with 9 bases fitting TRBD1. Germline CDR1 and CDR2: MDHEN and SYDVKM. The CDR3 totals 15 residues. Trimming removed 6 bases from V and 5 bases from J; junction bases left unmatched: 11. CDR3 sequence reads: CASSRRGQGGHEQYF. CDR3 DNA sequence: TGTGCCAGCAGCCGGCGGGGACAGGGAGGCCACGAGCAGTACTTC.

This clone was counted a few times. The gene calls are TRBV6-6 and TRBJ2-1; 9 bases align to TRBD1. CDR3 length: 16 residues. The germline gives CDR1 MNHNY, CDR2 SVGAGI (reference sequence). The junction had 8 bases not matched to a gene; V was cut back by 2 bases and J by 6 bases. CDR3 in amino acids: CASSYPWDRVGNEQFF. CDR3 sequence (DNA): TGTGCCAGCAGTTACCCCTGGGACAGGGTTGGCAATGAGCAGTTCTTC.

This clone was counted a few times. The rearrangement uses TRBV10-2 and TRBJ1-4, with D perhaps TRBD1 (5 bases). The V and J ends lost 8 bases and 4 bases respectively, with 14 bases between them. This CDR3 comprises 14 residues. Germline loops: CDR1 WSHSY, CDR2 SAAADI. The CDR3 nucleotides are TGCGCCAGCGGGACTTACGGGGGTAATGAAAAACTGTTTTTT. This encodes CASGTYGGNEKLFF.

This clone was recorded once. V is TRBV18 and J is TRBJ1-2; no clear D gene. This CDR3 is 14 amino acids long. Deletions cut 3 bases from V and 2 bases from J, with 10 bases between. Germline CDR1 and CDR2: KGHSH and LQKENI. CDR3 nucleotide sequence: TGTGCCAGCTCACCGTCGGGTACAAACTATGGCTACACCTTC. Its protein is CASSPSGTNYGYTF.

This clone has only a few counts. Written as DNA, the CDR3 is TGTGCCAGCAGTCCCTGGGGCAGGGCTGGGGCCAACGTCCTGACTTTC. Translation: CASSPWGRAGANVLTF. The chain carries TRBV6-6 and TRBJ2-6, with D perhaps matching TRBD1 (5 bases). Per the germline V gene, CDR1 is MNHNY and CDR2 is SVGAGI (reference sequence). This CDR3 contains 16 residues. Trimming stripped 5 bases from V and 2 bases from J, with 13 bases between.

The rearrangement uses TRBV11-3 and TRBJ2-1; 7 bases fit TRBD2. The CDR3 sequence is 16 residues long. V gave up 4 bases and J gave up 8 bases; unmatched junction bases: 14. Germline V gene lookup returns CDR1 SGHNT and CDR2 YENEEA. The CDR3 region has the DNA TGTGCCAGCAGCTCCGCCTCGCGCGGGAGTAGTTATGAGCAGTTCTTC. Its protein product is CASSSASRGSSYEQFF.

The chain couples TRBV28 to TRBJ1-3; D uncertain. Looked up from germline, CDR1 is MDHEN and CDR2 is SYDVKM. The V gene lost 4 bases and the J gene lost 3 bases, with 22 bases spanning the gap. The CDR3 covers 18 residues. CDR3 coding DNA: TGTGCCAGCAGTTCCCTCTTCTCCGACGGAGCTTTTGGAAACACCATATATTTT. Its protein product is CASSSLFSDGAFGNTIYF.

The V gene is TRBV5-4, the J gene TRBJ2-1; D is possibly TRBD2 (6 bases). CDR1 is SGHNT, CDR2 YYREEE, per germline (reference sequence). The germline V and J ends were trimmed by 2 bases and 8 bases, with 11 bases remaining between them. The CDR3 is 13 residues long. The DNA of the CDR3 is TGTGCCAGCAGCTTAGTTAGCGGCGATGAGCAGTTCTTC. This gives the protein CASSLVSGDEQFF.

This chain uses TRBV7-2 with TRBJ2-2; 8 positions agree with TRBD2. This CDR3 has 16 residues. V was pared by 8 bases and J by 6 bases, with 14 bases of the junction left unmatched. Germline CDR1 and CDR2: SGHTA and FQGNSA. The CDR3 region is CASSNLAGGPAGELFF. Written as DNA, the CDR3 is TGTGCCAGCTCGAATTTGGCGGGAGGCCCCGCCGGGGAGCTGTTTTTT.

The chain is built from TRBV11-2 and TRBJ2-1; D possibly corresponds to TRBD2 (6 bases). Trimming took 1 base from V and 2 from J, leaving 12 bases between them. In germline, CDR1 is SGHAT, CDR2 FQNNGV. This CDR3 comprises 16 residues. CDR3 residues: CASSLAREIPYNEQFF. CDR3 in DNA: TGTGCCAGCAGCTTAGCCCGGGAGATACCCTACAATGAGCAGTTCTTC.

V usage is TRBV2 and J usage is TRBJ1-2, with D hard to call. V lost 2 bases and J lost 3, with 10 bases in between. The CDR3 is 14 residues long. Germline V gene data show CDR1 as SNHLY and CDR2 as FYNNEI. The CDR3 sequence: CASSERGYYYGYTF. CDR3 nucleotide sequence: TGTGCCAGCAGTGAACGGGGATACTACTATGGCTACACCTTC.

The J gene is TRBJ1-1, the V gene TRBV13; a possible D gene is TRBD1 (5 bases). The CDR3 has 14 residues. V was cut by 5 bases and J by 2 bases, with 12 bases left in between. The germline CDR1 and CDR2 sequences are PRHDT and FYEKMQ (reference sequence). The CDR3 spells CASSPDSTNTEAFF. DNA for the CDR3: TGTGCCAGCAGCCCAGACAGTACTAACACTGAAGCTTTCTTT.

This clone was seen once. The CDR3 nucleotides are TGTGCCATCAGTAAGGGACAGGCGGTAGGGCAGCCCCAGCATTTT. Translation: CAISKGQAVGQPQHF. The chain couples TRBV10-3 to TRBJ1-5; 8 bases line up with TRBD1. Germline trimming cut 5 bases from V and 7 bases from J; bases unmatched to any gene: 10. Germline loops: CDR1 ENHRY, CDR2 SYGVKD. CDR3 size: 15 residues.

The rearrangement uses TRBV19 and TRBJ2-2; TRBD1 might be the D (6 bases). CDR1 LNHDA and CDR2 SQIVND come from the germline V gene (reference sequence). The length of the CDR3 is 15 residues. Trimming took off 6 bases at V and 4 bases at J, with 15 bases between the two ends. This CDR3 is CASSLYHRATGELFF. Here the CDR3 DNA reads TGTGCCAGTAGCCTATACCACAGGGCCACCGGGGAGCTGTTTTTT.

This clone was found a few times. The rearrangement joins TRBV7-2 to TRBJ2-7; tentative D call: TRBD1 (6 bases). Germline CDR1 and CDR2: SGHTA and FQGNSA. Trimming removed 3 bases at V and 2 bases at J, with 14 bases between. The length of the CDR3 is 15 residues. This CDR3 reads CASSFLQGPTYEQYF. The CDR3 nucleotides read TGTGCCAGCAGCTTTCTCCAGGGGCCTACCTACGAGCAGTACTTC.

The V and J genes are TRBV6-1 and TRBJ2-7; D call uncertain. Germline V CDR1 and CDR2: MNHNS, SASEGT. Trimming removed 4 bases at V and 3 bases at J, with 7 bases between. The CDR3 is 12 residues long. The CDR3, as DNA: TGTGCCAGCAGTGTTTCAAACTACGAGCAGTACTTC. Residues: CASSVSNYEQYF.

This clone was detected ten times or more. The chain links TRBV6-1 to TRBJ2-7, with D possibly being TRBD1 (5 bases). V shed 0 bases and J shed 3 bases, with 15 bases lying between them. The CDR3 has 16 amino acids. Germline V lookup: CDR1 MNHNS, CDR2 SASEGT. CDR3 sequence: CASSEAEGQGIYEQYF. In nucleotides, the CDR3 is TGTGCCAGCAGTGAAGCCGAAGGGCAGGGAATCTACGAGCAGTACTTC.